Detailed here is one T cell receptor beta chain. Original data processing: Amplifying reference gene primers gave estimates of nucleated cell counts. Sequencing used immunoSEQ multiplex PCR; TCRdb keeps in-frame clones, though not all of them. V, J and clone size are taken as reported in that table, and D and trimming were inferred from the DNA itself. This sample carries about 20,000 clones, approximately 90% of them seen once, and the ten largest clones take roughly 3.5%. J lost 5 bases, V lost 7 bases, and 11 bases had no gene match. The germline gives CDR1 LNHDA, CDR2 SQIVND (reference sequence). The CDR3 sequence is 15 residues long. The data originate from a study of blood T cell repertoires in COVID-19. Study in general: Acute-phase and convalescent COVID-19 samples originated in the United States, Italy and Spain. Sources were T cells, B-cell-depleted T cells, or PBMCs; the material itself was cDNA or gDNA.

V and J are TRBV19 and TRBJ2-5; TRBD1 aligns across 9 bases. What was sequenced was peripheral blood. This sequence originates from a man aged 45 to 65 with active COVID-19. The CDR3 is CASTLKQGAGETQYF. CDR3 coding DNA: TGTGCCAGTACCCTCAAACAGGGGGCAGGGGAGACCCAGTACTTC.